This section outlines one T cell receptor beta chain sequence together with its context. As yet, its antigen is unknown. This sample was taken from a study of radiation and T cells in renal cell carcinoma. Study outcomes and limitations: From baseline, blood top tumor clonotypes peaked at 2 weeks post-radiation.

Time point given: blood 4 weeks post-SBRT, at nephrectomy. Documented treatment: 15 Gy SBRT to primary tumor, nephrectomy 4 weeks later. Nephrectomy followed 15 Gy stereotactic body radiation by 4 weeks. Clear cell pathology was present in this patient's renal cell carcinoma. Repertoires were generated with immunoSEQ multiplex PCR, while TCRdb's copy carries only in-frame clones and drops some. The sample includes about 77,000 clones, approximately 87% of them seen just once. The CDR3 loop spans 16 amino acids. Germline V gives CDR1 SGHTA, CDR2 FQGTGA. With 3 bases removed from V and 3 bases from J, the gap between germline ends came to 16 bases.

The V call is TRBV7-3, the J call TRBJ2-3, with D maybe TRBD1 (6 bases). This receptor was obtained from a woman between 55 and 75 years old with renal cell carcinoma. The source material was blood, sampled from a patient whose treatment included radiotherapy and nephrectomy. In nucleotides, the CDR3 is TGTGCCAGCAGCTTCTCCGGGACACAGACGACAGATACGCAGTATTTT. As protein: CASSFSGTQTTDTQYF.